Below are 13 T cell receptor beta chains sequenced from a single sample in a study of cytomegalovirus exposure and HLA in healthy donors. With 60 Vbeta and 13 Jbeta primers, the PCR was carried out. Some clones are missing from TCRdb's copy, which holds only in-frame ones; the method was immunoSEQ multiplex PCR. Counted here are about 120,000 clones, about 83% occurring once; the ten biggest clones make up around 2.7%. Sequencing input: PBMCs. These receptors were collected from a woman aged 40 to 50 in good health and CMV-seropositive.

The CDR3 nucleotides read TGTGCCACCCAGAATCACGCCGGGACAGGGATGATCGTGGGCAAAAACATTCAGTACTTC. Translating gives CATQNHAGTGMIVGKNIQYF. This chain uses TRBV9 with TRBJ2-4; 9 bases line up with TRBD1. Unmatched junction bases numbered 25, after V lost 9 bases and J lost 3 bases. Germline loops: CDR1 SGDLS, CDR2 YYNGEE. The CDR3 totals 20 residues.

The chain links TRBV5-1 to TRBJ2-1, with D possibly TRBD2 on 5 matching bases. The V and J ends lost 4 bases and 4 bases respectively, with 12 bases between them. Germline assignment: CDR1 SGHRS and CDR2 YFSETQ. The CDR3 consists of 14 residues. The CDR3 protein is CASSKDSTYNEQFF. As DNA, the CDR3 is TGCGCCAGCAGCAAGGACTCTACTTACAATGAGCAGTTCTTC. Full variable domain (remainder filled in from reference TRBV5-1 and TRBJ2-1): KAGVTQTPRYLIKTRGQQVTLSCSPISGHRSVSWYQQTPGQGLQFLFEYFSETQRNKGNFPGRFSGRQFSNSRSEMNVSTLELGDSALYLCASSKDSTYNEQFFGPGTRLTVL.

The chain recombines TRBV9 with TRBJ2-2, with a weak D call TRBD2 (5 bases). The germline CDR1 and CDR2 sequences are SGDLS and YYNGEE. This CDR3 comprises 16 residues. V was clipped by 7 bases and J by 4 bases, with 20 bases between them. This chain's CDR3 is CASSPGRAAGTGELFF. CDR3 nucleotides: TGTGCCAGCTCTCCTGGCCGGGCGGCGGGCACCGGGGAGCTGTTTTTT.

This clone was seen only a few times. The rearrangement links TRBV6-4 to TRBJ1-6; TRBD1 matches at 7 bases. Unmatched junction bases numbered 13, after V lost 2 bases and J lost 9 bases. Germline V gene lookup returns CDR1 MRHNA and CDR2 SNTAGT. The CDR3 contains 17 residues. The chain's CDR3 is CASSDTRKDRVFSPLHF. Here the CDR3 DNA reads TGTGCCAGCAGTGACACACGAAAAGACAGGGTTTTTTCACCCCTCCACTTT.

The chain recombines TRBV27 with TRBJ1-5; 7 bases agree with TRBD1. From germline, CDR1 is MNHEY and CDR2 SMNVEV (reference sequence). With 2 bases clipped from V and 5 bases from J, the junction kept 9 bases outside the gene matches. The CDR3 has 16 amino acids. CDR3 protein: CASSLRGTGAYQPQHF. In DNA, the CDR3 is TGTGCCAGCAGTTTAAGGGGCACAGGGGCTTATCAGCCCCAGCATTTT.

The chain has TRBV7-2 and TRBJ1-5; D possibly corresponds to TRBD1 (5 bases). With 1 base removed from V and 8 bases from J, the gap between germline ends came to 12 bases. This CDR3 is 14 amino acids long. CDR1 is SGHTA, CDR2 FQGNSA, per germline. CDR3 sequence (DNA): TGTGCCAGCAGCTTAGAGGCAGGGCAAAAGCCCCAGCATTTT. The encoded protein is CASSLEAGQKPQHF.

V usage is TRBV5-1 and J usage is TRBJ2-1, with D possibly matching TRBD1 (5 bases). V was trimmed by 0 bases and J by 6 bases, leaving 10 bases between them. Per germline, CDR1 SGHRS and CDR2 YFSETQ. CDR3 size: 14 residues. This chain's CDR3 is CASSLGQGVNEQFF. The CDR3, as DNA: TGCGCCAGCAGCTTGGGACAAGGGGTCAATGAGCAGTTCTTC.

The chain uses TRBV19 and TRBJ1-5, with a tentative D call TRBD1 (5 bases). Germline V lookup: CDR1 LNHDA, CDR2 SQIVND (reference sequence). The CDR3 length is 16 residues. V dropped 3 bases and J dropped 5 bases, with 17 bases sitting between them. In DNA form, the CDR3 reads TGTGCCAGTAGTATCTCCGGGGCGGGAATCTATCAGCCCCAGCATTTT. This translates into CASSISGAGIYQPQHF.

On this clone: The same CDR3 also results from other DNA sequences found in this sample. The genes are TRBV5-1 and TRBJ2-1, with D hard to call. The CDR3 consists of 13 residues. Deletions cut 0 bases from V and 4 bases from J, with 5 bases between. The V gene's germline CDR1 is SGHRS and CDR2 YFSETQ. CDR3 loop: CASSLGGYNEQFF. The CDR3 DNA is TGCGCCAGCAGCTTGGGAGGATACAATGAGCAGTTCTTC.

The chain is built from TRBV14 and TRBJ2-7; D might be TRBD1 (7 bases). Deletions cut 5 bases from V and 9 bases from J, with 23 bases between. Germline CDR1 reads SGHDN; CDR2 reads FVKESK. CDR3 size: 15 residues. Here the CDR3 reads CASSGRDSGSRRQYF. As DNA, the CDR3 is TGTGCCAGCAGCGGCCGGGACAGCGGGTCCAGACGGCAGTACTTC.

The chain recombines TRBV7-2 with TRBJ2-7, with unresolved D. The germline gives CDR1 SGHTA, CDR2 FQGNSA. V was trimmed by 5 bases and J by 3 bases, leaving 8 bases between them. This CDR3 has 12 amino acids. The CDR3 spells CASSPLSYEQYF. In DNA form, the CDR3 reads TGTGCCAGCAGCCCCTTGAGCTACGAGCAGTACTTC. Drawing the rest from reference TRBV7-2 and TRBJ2-7, the complete variable domain is GAGVSQSPSNKVTEKGKDVELRCDPISGHTALYWYRQSLGQGLEFLIYFQGNSAPDKSGLPSDRFSAERTGGSVSTLTIQRTQQEDSAVYLCASSPLSYEQYFGPGTRLTVT.

The genes are TRBV5-1 and TRBJ2-7; 9 nucleotides align to TRBD1. J lost 5 bases, V lost 4 bases, and 7 bases had no gene match. CDR1 and CDR2 from the germline V gene are SGHRS and YFSETQ. This CDR3 region has 14 residues. CDR3 DNA: TGCGCCAGCAGCCCCACCGGGACAGGGAACGAGCAGTACTTC. Encoded protein: CASSPTGTGNEQYF. Combining the CDR3 with reference TRBV5-1 and TRBJ2-7 gives the whole variable domain KAGVTQTPRYLIKTRGQQVTLSCSPISGHRSVSWYQQTPGQGLQFLFEYFSETQRNKGNFPGRFSGRQFSNSRSEMNVSTLELGDSALYLCASSPTGTGNEQYFGPGTRLTVT.

The gene calls are TRBV5-1 and TRBJ2-2; 12 nucleotides match TRBD2. Trimming took 0 bases from V and 0 from J; bases not matched to a gene: 3. This CDR3 comprises 18 residues. The germline CDR1 and CDR2 sequences are SGHRS and YFSETQ. CDR3 protein: CASSLVTSGGTNTGELFF. CDR3 DNA: TGCGCCAGCAGCTTGGTGACTAGCGGGGGAACGAACACCGGGGAGCTGTTTTTT.